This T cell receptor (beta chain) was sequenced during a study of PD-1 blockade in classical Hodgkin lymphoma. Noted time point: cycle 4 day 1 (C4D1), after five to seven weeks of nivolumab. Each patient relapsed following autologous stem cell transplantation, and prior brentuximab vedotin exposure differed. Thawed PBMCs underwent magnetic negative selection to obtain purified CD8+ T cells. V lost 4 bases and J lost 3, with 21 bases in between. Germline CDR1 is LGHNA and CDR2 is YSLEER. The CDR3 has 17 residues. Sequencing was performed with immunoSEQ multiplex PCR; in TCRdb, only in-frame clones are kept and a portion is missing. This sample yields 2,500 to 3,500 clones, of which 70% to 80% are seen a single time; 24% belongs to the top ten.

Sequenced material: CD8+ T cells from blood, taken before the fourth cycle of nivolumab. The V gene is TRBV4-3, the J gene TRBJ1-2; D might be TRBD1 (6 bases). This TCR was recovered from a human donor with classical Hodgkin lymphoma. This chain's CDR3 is CASSPWAGGDIHYGYTF. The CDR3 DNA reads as TGCGCCAGCAGCCCGTGGGCGGGGGGGGACATCCACTATGGCTACACCTTC.